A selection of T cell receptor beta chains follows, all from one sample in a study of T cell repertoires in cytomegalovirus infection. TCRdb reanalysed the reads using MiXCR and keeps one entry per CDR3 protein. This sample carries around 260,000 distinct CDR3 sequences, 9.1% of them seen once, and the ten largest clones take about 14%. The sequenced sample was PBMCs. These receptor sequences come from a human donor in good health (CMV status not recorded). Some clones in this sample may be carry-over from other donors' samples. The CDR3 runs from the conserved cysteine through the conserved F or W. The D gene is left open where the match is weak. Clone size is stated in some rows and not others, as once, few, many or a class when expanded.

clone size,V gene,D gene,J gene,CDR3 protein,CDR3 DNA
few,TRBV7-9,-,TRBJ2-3,CASSSDWYTDTQYF,TGTGCCAGCAGCTCGGACTGGTACACAGATACGCAGTATTTT
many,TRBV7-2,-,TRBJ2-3,CASSAGWGLTDTQYF,TGTGCCAGCAGCGCGGGGTGGGGGCTCACAGATACGCAGTATTTT
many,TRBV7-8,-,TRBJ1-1,CASSLVQGMNTEAFF,TGTGCCAGCAGCTTAGTGCAGGGGATGAACACTGAAGCTTTCTTT
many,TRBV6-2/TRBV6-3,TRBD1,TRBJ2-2,CASRGTGANTGELFF,TGTGCCAGCAGGGGGACAGGGGCGAACACCGGGGAGCTGTTTTTT
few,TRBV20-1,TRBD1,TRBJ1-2,CSAWDRREHGYTF,TGCAGTGCTTGGGACAGAAGAGAACATGGCTACACCTTC
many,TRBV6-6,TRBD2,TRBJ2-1,CASSYGTSGALGLSEQFF,TGTGCCAGCAGTTACGGGACTAGCGGGGCCCTCGGGTTGAGTGAGCAGTTCTTC
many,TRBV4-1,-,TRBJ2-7,CASSQEFEGTGSYEQYF,TGCGCCAGCAGCCAAGAGTTCGAGGGAACAGGCTCCTACGAGCAGTACTTC
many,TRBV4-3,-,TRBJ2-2,CASSQELVNTGELFF,TGCGCCAGCAGCCAAGAACTGGTGAACACCGGGGAGCTGTTTTTT
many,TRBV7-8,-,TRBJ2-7,CASSPGEEQYF,TGTGCCAGCAGCCCTGGGGAGGAGCAGTACTTC
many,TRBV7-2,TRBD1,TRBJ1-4,CASSQDRTTNEKLFF,TGTGCCAGCAGCCAGGACAGGACAACTAATGAAAAACTGTTTTTT
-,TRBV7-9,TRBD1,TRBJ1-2,CASSLEVQGEYGYTF,TGTGCCAGCAGCTTAGAGGTCCAGGGGGAATATGGCTACACCTTC
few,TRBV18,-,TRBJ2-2,CASSSYGLAGELFF,TGTGCCAGCTCATCCTACGGATTGGCCGGGGAGCTGTTTTTT
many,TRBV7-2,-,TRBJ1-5,CASSLEFGGGTQHF,TGTGCCAGCAGCTTAGAATTTGGCGGGGGGACCCAGCATTTT
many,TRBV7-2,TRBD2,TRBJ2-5,CASSLTLAGKGGRETQYF,TGTGCCAGCAGCTTAACGCTAGCGGGGAAGGGAGGTCGGGAGACCCAGTACTTC
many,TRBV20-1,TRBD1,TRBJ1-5,CSANRGGNGQPQHF,TGCAGTGCCAACAGGGGTGGGAACGGTCAGCCCCAGCATTTT
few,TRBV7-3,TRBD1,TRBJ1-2,CASSLGQGDPYTF,TGTGCCAGCAGCTTGGGACAGGGAGACCCCTACACCTTC
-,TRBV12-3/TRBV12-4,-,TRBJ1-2,CASSLIRPGAINYGYTF,TGTGCCAGCAGTTTGATTCGACCGGGGGCGATAAACTATGGCTACACCTTC
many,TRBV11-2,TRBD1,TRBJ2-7,CASSLPGQGKDEQYF,TGTGCCAGCAGCTTACCGGGACAGGGGAAGGACGAGCAGTACTTC
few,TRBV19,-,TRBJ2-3,CASSLRVGANTQYF,TGTGCCAGTAGTCTTCGGGTGGGTGCGAATACGCAGTATTTT
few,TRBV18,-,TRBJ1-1,CASSPTEKGVGTEAFF,TGTGCCAGCTCACCAACAGAAAAGGGGGTTGGAACTGAAGCTTTCTTT
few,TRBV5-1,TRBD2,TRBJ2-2,CASSFRGANTGELFF,TGCGCCAGCAGCTTTCGGGGGGCGAACACCGGGGAGCTGTTTTTT
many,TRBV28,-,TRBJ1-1,CASSWNTEAFF,TGTGCCAGCAGTTGGAACACTGAAGCTTTCTTT
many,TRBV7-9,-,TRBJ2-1,CASRDPRDYNEQFF,TGTGCCAGCAGGGACCCCCGGGACTACAATGAGCAGTTCTTC
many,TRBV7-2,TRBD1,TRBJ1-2,CASRQGQYGYTF,TGTGCCAGTCGACAGGGACAGTATGGCTACACCTTC
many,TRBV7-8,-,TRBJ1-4,CASSLAGRKLEKLFF,TGTGCCAGCAGCTTAGCCGGTCGGAAACTTGAAAAACTGTTTTTT
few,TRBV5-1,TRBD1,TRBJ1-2,CASSQDRVDDYGYTF,TGCGCCAGCAGCCAGGACAGGGTCGATGATTATGGCTACACCTTC
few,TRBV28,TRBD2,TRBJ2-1,CASSLPTSGGTEQFF,TGTGCCAGCAGTCTCCCGACTAGCGGGGGGACTGAGCAGTTCTTC
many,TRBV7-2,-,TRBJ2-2,CASSLEVGELFF,TGTGCCAGCAGCTTAGAAGTCGGGGAGCTGTTTTTT
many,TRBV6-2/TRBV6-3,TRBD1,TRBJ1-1,CASSPGQGAWTEAFF,TGTGCCAGCAGTCCGGGACAGGGGGCTTGGACTGAAGCTTTCTTT
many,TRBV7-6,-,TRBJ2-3,CASSEGGRATDTQYF,TGTGCCAGCAGCGAAGGGGGGAGGGCCACAGATACGCAGTATTTT
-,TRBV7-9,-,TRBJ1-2,CASSPGTNRADGYTF,TGTGCCAGCAGCCCCGGGACGAATCGTGCGGATGGCTACACCTTC
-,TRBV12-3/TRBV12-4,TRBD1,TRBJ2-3,CASRGQGAKKQYF,TGTGCCAGCCGTGGACAGGGGGCGAAGAAGCAGTATTTT
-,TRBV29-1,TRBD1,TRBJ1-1,CSVSTGIKGTEAFF,TGCAGCGTGTCGACAGGGATAAAGGGCACTGAAGCTTTCTTT
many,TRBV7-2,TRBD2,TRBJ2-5,CASSSRTSGRGETQYF,TGTGCCAGCAGCTCCCGGACTAGCGGGAGAGGTGAGACCCAGTACTTC
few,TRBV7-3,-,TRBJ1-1,CASSLGPGSEAFF,TGTGCCAGCAGCTTAGGACCGGGTTCGGAAGCTTTCTTT
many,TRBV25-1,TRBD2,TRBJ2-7,CASSEGTSGTHEQYF,TGTGCCAGCAGTGAAGGGACTAGCGGGACGCACGAGCAGTACTTC
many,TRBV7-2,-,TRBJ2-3,CASSIRGADTQYF,TGTGCCAGCAGCATCCGGGGCGCAGATACGCAGTATTTT
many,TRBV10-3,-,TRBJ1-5,CAISEGGGSQPQHF,TGTGCCATCAGCGAGGGAGGGGGATCTCAGCCCCAGCATTTT
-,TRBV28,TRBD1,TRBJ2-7,CASRTGTVTYEQYF,TGTGCCAGCAGAACCGGGACAGTAACCTACGAGCAGTACTTC
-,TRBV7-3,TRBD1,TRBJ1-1,CASSRNRGQDTEAFF,TGTGCCAGCAGTCGGAACAGGGGGCAGGACACTGAAGCTTTCTTT
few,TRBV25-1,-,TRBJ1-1,CASSDIQGANTEAFF,TGTGCCAGCAGTGATATCCAGGGAGCGAACACTGAAGCTTTCTTT
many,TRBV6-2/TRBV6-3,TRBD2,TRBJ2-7,CASRMTSVGEQYF,TGTGCCAGCAGGATGACTAGCGTCGGCGAGCAGTACTTC
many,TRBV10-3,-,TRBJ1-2,CAISDAAGANYGYTF,TGTGCCATCAGTGATGCGGCGGGAGCTAACTATGGCTACACCTTC